One and the same sample provided the 5 T cell receptor beta chains below, sequenced in a study of shared clonotypes between healthy human individuals. Libraries were prepared by immunoSEQ multiplex PCR; TCRdb keeps only in-frame clonotypes and omits some of them. The repertoire holds roughly 2 million clones, with roughly 94% as singletons. Sequences were obtained from naive CD4+ T cells sorted from blood. The subset here: CD45RA+ positively selected. These receptors were obtained from a man aged 18-30 years in good health.

The gene calls are TRBV28 and TRBJ1-3; 7 nucleotides align to TRBD1. Trimming took 3 bases from V and 1 from J; bases not matched to a gene: 6. The germline CDR1 and CDR2 sequences are MDHEN and SYDVKM. CDR3 length: 16 residues. This chain's CDR3 is CASSLGQSFSGNTIYF. Written as DNA, the CDR3 is TGTGCCAGCAGTTTGGGACAGAGCTTTTCTGGAAACACCATATATTTT.

This clone has a single count. Within the sample, other DNA sequences also encode this same CDR3. This rearrangement joins TRBV20-1 to TRBJ2-1; no reliable D call. V lost 3 bases and J 6 bases, leaving 6 bases between the germline ends. Looked up from germline, CDR1 is DFQATT and CDR2 is SNEGSKA (reference sequence). CDR3 length: 11 amino acids. CDR3 loop: CSASLRNEQFF. CDR3 DNA: TGCAGTGCTAGTCTCCGCAATGAGCAGTTCTTC.

On this clone: The same CDR3 is also encoded by other DNA sequences in this sample. This rearrangement joins TRBV18 to TRBJ2-1, with a possible D match to TRBD2 (6 bases). There are 12 residues in the CDR3. Trimming left V 3 bases short and J 7 bases short, with 7 bases between. Germline assignment: CDR1 KGHSH and CDR2 LQKENI. CDR3: CASSPEGNEQFF. The DNA for the CDR3 is TGTGCCAGCTCACCGGAGGGGAATGAGCAGTTCTTC.

The CDR3 bases are TGTGCCAGCTCACCTCTCTCGGCGGTCAGCACAGATACGCAGTATTTT. Amino acids: CASSPLSAVSTDTQYF. The rearrangement links TRBV18 to TRBJ2-3; D is undetermined. V gave up 3 bases and J gave up 0 bases, with 13 bases separating them. The CDR3 is made up of 16 amino acids. Germline values: CDR1 KGHSH, CDR2 LQKENI.

The V and J genes are TRBV27 and TRBJ2-2; 10 bases match TRBD1. Germline loops: CDR1 MNHEY, CDR2 SMNVEV (reference sequence). Trimming cost V 7 bases and J 6 bases; bases outside gene matches: 8. The CDR3 runs to 15 residues. The CDR3 reads CASTAGQGRAGELFF. For the CDR3, the DNA is TGTGCCAGCACCGCGGGACAGGGGAGGGCCGGGGAGCTGTTTTTT.